Shown below are 25 T cell receptor beta chains from a single sample sequenced in a study of T-cell memory formation after mild COVID-19. A single record per CDR3 protein comes from TCRdb applying MiXCR to the 5' RACE reads. Here the sample spans about 470,000 distinct CDR3 sequences, about 23% being singletons. The specimen sequenced was PBMCs or a T cell subset sorted from them (not recorded which). These receptor sequences come from an adult woman who had mild COVID-19 (a few samples of this study predate the infection). Cell type and time point are not known.

A few counts support this clonotype. The chain is built from TRBV24-1 and TRBJ2-7; 9 nucleotides match TRBD1. The germline CDR1 and CDR2 sequences are KGHDR and SFDVKD. The V and J ends lost 3 bases and 5 bases, in that order; junction bases with no gene match: 10. The CDR3 has 16 residues. In nucleotides, the CDR3 is TGTGCCACCAGTGATAACCACAGGGGGCTGTACGACGAGCAGTACTTC. It yields the protein CATSDNHRGLYDEQYF.

This chain links TRBV4-3 with TRBJ2-3, with TRBD1 as a possible D gene (5 bases). From germline, CDR1 is LGHNA and CDR2 YSLEER. V was trimmed by 0 bases and J by 0 bases, leaving 16 bases between them. CDR3 length: 18 amino acids. The CDR3 spells CASSQDLADTTSTDTQYF. CDR3 nucleotide sequence: TGCGCCAGCAGCCAAGATCTGGCGGACACGACTAGCACAGATACGCAGTATTTT.

This clonotype turned up a few times. This chain uses TRBV12-3 or TRBV12-4 with TRBJ2-1, with TRBD1 matching over 10 bases. The CDR3 has 17 residues. V was pared by 7 bases and J by 5 bases, with 14 bases of the junction left unmatched. The DNA of the CDR3 is TGTGCCAGCACCCCATCAGCGACAGGGGGCATTGACAATGAGCAGTTCTTC. Translated, it gives CASTPSATGGIDNEQFF.

The rearrangement links TRBV2 to TRBJ1-3; D is unclear. The CDR3 sequence is 15 residues long. Trimming left V 6 bases short and J 0 bases short, with 12 bases between. Germline values: CDR1 SNHLY, CDR2 FYNNEI. For the CDR3, the DNA is TGTGCCAGCAGGGAACACTGGACCTCTGGAAACACCATATATTTT. This sequence encodes CASREHWTSGNTIYF.

The rearrangement joins TRBV7-2 to TRBJ2-5, with 9 bases matching TRBD2. There are 18 residues in the CDR3. J lost 5 bases, V lost 0 bases, and 13 bases had no gene match. Germline lookup yields CDR1 SGHTA and CDR2 FQGNSA. This chain's CDR3 is CASSLAVIAGAPVETQYF. The CDR3 DNA reads TGTGCCAGCAGCTTAGCGGTGATAGCGGGGGCCCCTGTGGAGACCCAGTACTTC.

This clonotype appeared a few times. The chain couples TRBV5-1 to TRBJ2-7, with 7 bases lining up with TRBD1. V dropped 3 bases and J dropped 0; count of bases not matched to a gene: 9. CDR3 length: 16 amino acids. Germline V gene sequence: CDR1 SGHRS, CDR2 YFSETQ. CDR3 DNA sequence: TGCGCCAGCAGCTCGCGCGGACAGGCTTCCTCCTACGAGCAGTACTTC. Encoded protein: CASSSRGQASSYEQYF.

The V and J genes are TRBV4-1 and TRBJ1-2; 8 bases are shared with TRBD1. The CDR3 has 14 amino acids. Germline lookup yields CDR1 MGHRA and CDR2 YSYEKL. Trimming at V came to 4 bases and at J to 4 bases, leaving 5 bases not matched to a gene. The CDR3 DNA is TGCGCCAGCAGCCCCGAGGGACAGGTCTATGGCTACACCTTC. This codes for CASSPEGQVYGYTF.

The chain links TRBV5-1 to TRBJ2-2; tentatively, D is TRBD1 (5 bases). This CDR3 spans 13 amino acids. Deletions cut 6 bases from V and 4 bases from J, with 10 bases between. In germline, CDR1 is SGHRS, CDR2 YFSETQ. DNA of the CDR3: TGCGCCAGCAAGGACATATCCACCGGGGAGCTGTTTTTT. This gives the protein CASKDISTGELFF.

V and J are TRBV7-8 and TRBJ1-5; D not certain. Trimming took off 5 bases at V and 3 bases at J, with 11 bases between the two ends. The CDR3 contains 14 residues. CDR1 and CDR2 from the germline V gene are SGHVS and FQNEAQ. The CDR3 loop reads CASSPDGFNQPQHF. The CDR3 DNA reads as TGTGCCAGCAGCCCTGACGGATTCAATCAGCCCCAGCATTTT. The entire variable domain, with the rest obtained from reference TRBV7-8 and TRBJ1-5, is as follows: GAGVSQSPRYKVAKRGQDVALRCDPISGHVSLFWYQQALGQGPEFLTYFQNEAQLDKSGLPSDRFFAERPEGSVSTLKIQRTQQEDSAVYLCASSPDGFNQPQHFGDGTRLSIL.

The chain links TRBV29-1 to TRBJ2-5; D gene ambiguous. CDR3 size: 13 residues. Germline CDR1 and CDR2: SQVTM and ANQGSEA. V shed 4 bases and J shed 5 bases, with 14 bases lying between them. CDR3 region: CSVVAIGKETQYF. As DNA, the CDR3 is TGCAGCGTTGTGGCAATTGGAAAGGAGACCCAGTACTTC.

This clonotype was detected ten times or more. J is TRBJ2-3 and V is TRBV5-1; 7 nucleotides align to TRBD2. The CDR3 has 14 residues. The germline gives CDR1 SGHRS, CDR2 YFSETQ. J lost 0 bases, V lost 4 bases, and 2 bases had no gene match. The CDR3 DNA reads as TGCGCCAGCAGCCAGGGAGGGAGCACAGATACGCAGTATTTT. It yields the protein CASSQGGSTDTQYF.

The sample holds a few counts of this clonotype. V and J are TRBV7-9 and TRBJ2-7; unclear D gene. This CDR3 comprises 15 residues. V was pared by 3 bases and J by 3 bases, with 15 bases between. The V gene's germline CDR1 is SEHNR and CDR2 FQNEAQ (reference sequence). The CDR3 bases are TGTGCCAGCAGCTTTACCCCTACTCCCCGCTACGAGCAGTACTTC. This gives the protein CASSFTPTPRYEQYF. Full variable domain (remainder filled in from reference TRBV7-9 and TRBJ2-7): DTGVSQNPRHKITKRGQNVTFRCDPISEHNRLYWYRQTLGQGPEFLTYFQNEAQLEKSRLLSDRFSAERPKGSFSTLEIQRTEQGDSAMYLCASSFTPTPRYEQYFGPGTRLTVT.

This clonotype was seen a handful of times. The J gene is TRBJ1-1, the V gene TRBV20-1; weak D call: TRBD1 (5 bases). Germline V gene data show CDR1 as DFQATT and CDR2 as SNEGSKA (reference sequence). This CDR3 has 13 residues. V dropped 6 bases and J dropped 0 bases, with 11 bases sitting between them. Here the CDR3 DNA reads TGCAGTGCAAGGGACCACATGAACACTGAAGCTTTCTTT. Translating it yields CSARDHMNTEAFF.

The sample holds a few counts of this clonotype. The chain employs TRBV18 and TRBJ1-5; possibly TRBD1 for D (5 bases). Germline CDR1 reads KGHSH; CDR2 reads LQKENI. V was clipped by 2 bases and J by 5 bases, with 7 bases between them. CDR3 length: 13 residues. Written as DNA, the CDR3 is TGTGCCAGCTCACCAACGGGGGATCAGCCCCAGCATTTT. It specifies CASSPTGDQPQHF. The full variable domain, with the rest looked up from reference TRBV18 and TRBJ1-5, is NAGVMQNPRHLVRRRGQEARLRCSPMKGHSHVYWYRQLPEEGLKFMVYLQKENIIDESGMPKERFSAEFPKEGPSILRIQQVVRGDSAAYFCASSPTGDQPQHFGDGTRLSIL.

This sequence joins TRBV20-1 and TRBJ2-1, with a possible D match to TRBD2 (6 bases). CDR1 and CDR2 (germline): DFQATT, SNEGSKA (reference sequence). Deletions cut 3 bases from V and 1 base from J, with 10 bases between. CDR3 size: 14 residues. CDR3 bases: TGCAGTGCTAGGTCGGGAGAATCCTACAATGAGCAGTTCTTC. This encodes CSARSGESYNEQFF.

The rearrangement joins TRBV5-6 to TRBJ2-7; D unresolved. The CDR3 is made up of 14 amino acids. V lost 1 base, J lost 1 base, and 9 bases lay in between. Germline V lookup: CDR1 SGHDT, CDR2 YYEEEE. CDR3 region: CASSLLARSYEQYF. Here the CDR3 DNA reads TGTGCCAGCAGCTTGTTGGCCAGATCCTACGAGCAGTACTTC.

V is TRBV5-1 and J is TRBJ1-1; no clear D. This CDR3 region has 15 residues. V lost 1 base to trimming and J lost 2 bases, with 12 bases between them. Germline values: CDR1 SGHRS, CDR2 YFSETQ. The CDR3, as DNA: TGCGCCAGCAGCTTGCTGGGTCGGGGAAACACTGAAGCTTTCTTT. The encoded protein is CASSLLGRGNTEAFF. Combining the CDR3 with reference TRBV5-1 and TRBJ1-1 gives the whole variable domain KAGVTQTPRYLIKTRGQQVTLSCSPISGHRSVSWYQQTPGQGLQFLFEYFSETQRNKGNFPGRFSGRQFSNSRSEMNVSTLELGDSALYLCASSLLGRGNTEAFFGQGTRLTVV.

The gene calls are TRBV5-5 and TRBJ1-5; weak D call: TRBD1 (5 bases). V lost 0 bases to trimming and J lost 2 bases, with 12 bases between them. The CDR3 loop spans 16 amino acids. The germline V gene encodes CDR1 SGHKS and CDR2 YYEKEE (reference sequence). The CDR3 region has the DNA TGTGCCAGCAGCTTGGTCTTAGGGGCAGGCAATCAGCCCCAGCATTTT. Encoded protein: CASSLVLGAGNQPQHF.

The gene calls are TRBV13 and TRBJ2-5, with 13 bases identical to TRBD2. V trimming: 5 bases; J trimming: 2 bases; junction bases outside the gene matches: 5. Germline loops: CDR1 PRHDT, CDR2 FYEKMQ (reference sequence). The CDR3 sequence is 16 residues long. The CDR3 region is CASSPGTSGVQETQYF. As DNA, the CDR3 is TGTGCCAGCAGCCCCGGGACTAGCGGGGTTCAAGAGACCCAGTACTTC.

The rearrangement uses TRBV3-1 and TRBJ2-4; 7 bases match TRBD1. With V trimmed by 3 bases and J by 7 bases, 6 bases remained unmatched. There are 14 residues in the CDR3. Looked up from germline, CDR1 is LGHDT and CDR2 is YNNKEL (reference sequence). This CDR3 is CASSHSPGGNIQYF. CDR3 DNA: TGTGCCAGCAGCCACTCCCCAGGGGGTAACATTCAGTACTTC.

This rearrangement joins TRBV3-1 to TRBJ2-2; 10 nucleotides agree with TRBD2. V gave up 4 bases and J gave up 5 bases; unmatched junction bases: 10. The CDR3 sequence is 17 residues long. Looked up from germline, CDR1 is LGHDT and CDR2 is YNNKEL (reference sequence). The CDR3 region is CASSPNLAGAFTGELFF. The CDR3 nucleotides are TGTGCCAGCAGCCCGAACCTAGCGGGAGCGTTTACCGGGGAGCTGTTTTTT.

The rearrangement joins TRBV7-2 to TRBJ2-3; TRBD1 or TRBD2 may be the D gene (6 bases each). V lost 8 bases to trimming and J lost 3 bases, with 15 bases between them. The CDR3 is made up of 14 amino acids. Germline V gives CDR1 SGHTA, CDR2 FQGNSA. CDR3 sequence reads: CASEGQGRTDTQYF. The CDR3 nucleotides are TGTGCCAGCGAGGGCCAGGGGAGGACAGATACGCAGTATTTT.

This clonotype was picked up one time. The V gene is TRBV4-2, the J gene TRBJ2-7; D remains ambiguous. This CDR3 region has 13 residues. Germline V lookup: CDR1 LGHNA, CDR2 YNFKEQ. The V and J ends lost 0 bases and 5 bases respectively, with 8 bases between them. CDR3 loop: CASSQDLGNEQYF. CDR3 DNA: TGTGCCAGCAGCCAAGATTTAGGAAACGAGCAGTACTTC.

A few counts support this clonotype. CDR3 bases: TGCAGCGTTGGAGGGGACTACTACACAGATACGCAGTATTTT. Its protein is CSVGGDYYTDTQYF. V gene TRBV29-1 combines with J gene TRBJ2-3; 7 nucleotides agree with TRBD2. CDR1 SQVTM and CDR2 ANQGSEA come from the germline V gene. CDR3 length: 14 residues. V shed 4 bases, J shed 2 bases, and the junction held 6 bases outside the gene matches.

This clonotype was counted only a few times. The chain uses TRBV12-3 or TRBV12-4 and TRBJ2-7, with D possibly being TRBD1 (5 bases). This CDR3 is 15 amino acids long. V gave up 3 bases and J gave up 2 bases, with 14 bases separating them. The CDR3 spells CASSLSGFLTYEQYF. The CDR3 DNA is TGTGCCAGCAGTTTGTCAGGGTTTCTTACCTACGAGCAGTACTTC.